This entry describes one T cell receptor (beta chain). Its antigen is currently not known. Per-nucleotide qualities are absent, and no much larger clonotype sits a single base away. The library was obtained by the immunoSEQ multiplex PCR assay. Held by TCRdb, this immuneACCESS table contains in-frame sequences only and omits some clones. Under half of the omission traces to an unresolved V gene where checked; the cause of the rest is unknown. The sample data list 130,000 or so clones, and 96% of these were observed just once. The ten top clones hold about 0.45% of the sample. These data belong to a study of T cell changes during pregnancy in multiple sclerosis (dated by TCRdb to the late 2010s). For context, the study as a whole: The study examined how the T cell repertoire changed over the course of pregnancy in women with multiple sclerosis.

CDR1 and CDR2 are drawn from the germline V gene (reference sequence): MNHEY, SMNVEV. V is cut back by 3 bases and J by 4 bases, with 5 bases in the junction unmatched. The CDR3 covers 15 residues, taking in both the cysteine and the phenylalanine. Only the CDR3 part of the read is kept: 45 bases, read in frame from the first base. The sequencing here drew on peripheral blood, taken after pregnancy. The chain is assembled from TRBV27 and TRBJ2-1; 8 central nucleotides agree with TRBD2. The clonotype comes from a female donor with multiple sclerosis, enrolled in a pregnancy study. In nucleotide form, the sequence is TGTGCCAGCAGTTTTAATAGCGGGAAGTACAATGAGCAGTTCTTC. Its coded protein is CASSFNSGKYNEQFF.